The 29 T cell receptor beta chains presented below share a single source sample, sequenced in a study of T cells after yellow fever vaccination. TCRdb used MiXCR to reprocess the 5' RACE reads, holding one entry per CDR3 protein. The table has around 25,000 distinct CDR3 sequences, around 3.4% seen once. Sequencing was performed on PBMCs, either bulk or a sorted T-cell subset (CD4+, CD8+, memory, or dextramer-sorted; not recorded which), taken around 45 days after the first yellow fever vaccination. All receptors derive from a man aged 18 to 30 who received the YFV17D yellow fever vaccine.

This clonotype was seen many times. The rearrangement links TRBV7-2 to TRBJ2-1; 10 bases are a match to TRBD2. With V trimmed by 5 bases and J by 8 bases, 9 bases remained unmatched. CDR1 is SGHTA and CDR2 is FQGNSA in the germline V gene. This CDR3 has 15 amino acids. CDR3 nucleotides: TGTGCCAGCAGCCTAACTAGCGGGGTAGGGTATGAGCAGTTCTTC. Its protein product is CASSLTSGVGYEQFF.

This clonotype was counted at least ten times. The J gene is TRBJ1-5, the V gene TRBV6-5, with D perhaps matching TRBD1 (5 bases). The CDR3 runs to 15 residues. Germline values: CDR1 MNHEY, CDR2 SVGAGI. V dropped 5 bases and J dropped 0 bases, with 11 bases sitting between them. The DNA of the CDR3 is TGTGCCAGCAGTCGGGACCTCGGTAGCAATCAGCCCCAGCATTTT. Amino acids: CASSRDLGSNQPQHF.

This clonotype has at least ten counts. The CDR3, as DNA: TGCGCCAGCAGCTTTCAGGACCCCCGCACAGATACGCAGTATTTT. Translating it yields CASSFQDPRTDTQYF. The chain combines TRBV5-1 with TRBJ2-3; no clear D. This CDR3 spans 15 amino acids. The germline V gene has CDR1 SGHRS and CDR2 YFSETQ. The germline V and J ends were trimmed by 2 bases and 1 base, with 11 bases remaining between them.

This clonotype was counted a few times. The gene calls are TRBV11-2 and TRBJ2-7, with a possible D match to TRBD2 (5 bases). This CDR3 has 12 residues. From germline, CDR1 is SGHAT and CDR2 FQNNGV. The V and J ends lost 5 bases and 4 bases respectively, with 9 bases between them. CDR3 bases: TGTGCCAGCAGCGAAGGAGGTTACGAGCAGTACGTC. It translates to CASSEGGYEQYV.

This clonotype appeared many times. The V call is TRBV28, the J call TRBJ2-4; possible D gene TRBD2, 6 bases. The V and J ends lost 4 bases and 0 bases respectively, with 10 bases between them. The germline V gene has CDR1 MDHEN and CDR2 SYDVKM. The CDR3 has 15 amino acids. This CDR3 is CASSYRLVAKNIQYF. Written as DNA, the CDR3 is TGTGCCAGCAGTTATCGACTAGTAGCCAAAAACATTCAGTACTTC.

This clonotype showed up many times. The chain has TRBV5-1 and TRBJ1-5, with unresolved D. The CDR3 length is 15 residues. Germline V gene lookup returns CDR1 SGHRS and CDR2 YFSETQ. Trimming cost V 3 bases and J 0 bases, with 10 bases left between them. CDR3 bases: TGCGCCAGCAGCTGGGCCCCCGATAGCAATCAGCCCCAGCATTTT. It specifies CASSWAPDSNQPQHF. The variable domain in full, with the rest retrieved from reference TRBV5-1 and TRBJ1-5, is KAGVTQTPRYLIKTRGQQVTLSCSPISGHRSVSWYQQTPGQGLQFLFEYFSETQRNKGNFPGRFSGRQFSNSRSEMNVSTLELGDSALYLCASSWAPDSNQPQHFGDGTRLSIL.

This clonotype was observed many times. CDR3 in DNA: TGTGCCAGCAGACCCGCGGGGGGAAACTATGGCTACACCTTC. This codes for CASRPAGGNYGYTF. V is TRBV12-3 or TRBV12-4 and J is TRBJ1-2; possible D gene TRBD1, 5 bases. This CDR3 spans 14 amino acids. V was trimmed by 6 bases and J by 2 bases, leaving 13 bases between them.

This clonotype occurred a few times. J is TRBJ2-3 and V is TRBV3-1; a possible D gene is TRBD2 (6 bases). The V gene lost 1 base and the J gene lost 2 bases, with 16 bases spanning the gap. The CDR3 is 17 residues long. The germline CDR1 and CDR2 sequences are LGHDT and YNNKEL (reference sequence). The CDR3 is CASSQVLGDSLTDTQYF. The CDR3 bases are TGTGCCAGCAGCCAAGTCCTCGGGGACTCACTCACAGATACGCAGTATTTT.

This clonotype occurred once. The chain joins TRBV23-1 to TRBJ2-7, with 9 bases identical to TRBD2. TRBV23-1 is reported as an ORF; its role is uncertain. This CDR3 has 14 amino acids. The trim removed 4 bases at V and 2 bases at J, leaving 3 bases unmatched. CDR3 in amino acids: CASSRASGAYEQYF. The CDR3 DNA follows: TGCGCCAGCAGTCGGGCTAGCGGGGCCTACGAGCAGTACTTC.

This clonotype occurred many times. This chain links TRBV7-9 with TRBJ1-4, with 7 nucleotides matching TRBD1. The J segment lost 8 bases and the V segment lost 5 bases, leaving 5 bases of the junction unmatched. Looked up from germline, CDR1 is SEHNR and CDR2 is FQNEAQ (reference sequence). This CDR3 has 13 amino acids. The CDR3 sequence: CASSPQGGEKLFF. The CDR3 nucleotides are TGTGCCAGCAGCCCTCAGGGGGGCGAAAAACTGTTTTTT.

This clonotype came up many times. The J gene is TRBJ2-3, the V gene TRBV7-8, with 8 nucleotides matching TRBD2. The V gene end was trimmed by 5 bases and the J gene end by 9 bases; junction bases not matched to a gene: 4. CDR1 is SGHVS, CDR2 FQNEAQ, per germline. The CDR3 sequence is 12 residues long. Written as DNA, the CDR3 is TGTGCCAGCAGCGCCCGACTAGCGACGCAGTATTTT. Its protein product is CASSARLATQYF.

This clonotype was counted at least ten times. The genes are TRBV28 and TRBJ2-5, with 7 bases that match TRBD1. CDR1 is MDHEN and CDR2 is SYDVKM in the germline V gene. The CDR3 totals 13 residues. J gave up 2 bases and V 4 bases, and 1 base lay outside the gene matches. The CDR3 DNA reads TGTGCCAGCAGTTCGGGACAGCAAGAGACCCAGTACTTC. Translation gives CASSSGQQETQYF.

This clonotype was observed at least ten times. This rearrangement joins TRBV5-8 to TRBJ1-6; D is unclear. V was clipped by 5 bases and J by 0 bases, with 21 bases between them. The CDR3 contains 19 residues. The germline CDR1 and CDR2 sequences are SGHTS and YDEGEE. CDR3 bases: TGTGCCAGCAGATATCAGATTACTCGTTTTAGCTCCTATAATTCACCCCTCCACTTT. Amino acids: CASRYQITRFSSYNSPLHF.

This clonotype was counted many times. J is TRBJ1-2 and V is TRBV5-1, with TRBD1 matching 7 bases. CDR1 and CDR2 from the germline V gene are SGHRS and YFSETQ. The CDR3 runs to 16 residues. Trimming removed 0 bases from V and 2 bases from J; junction bases left unmatched: 7. CDR3 sequence reads: CASSLGAGTANYGYTF. CDR3 nucleotide sequence: TGCGCCAGCAGCTTGGGCGCCGGGACAGCAAACTATGGCTACACCTTC.

This clonotype has a count of ten or more. This chain connects TRBV20-1 to TRBJ2-5; tentatively, D is TRBD2 (6 bases). The CDR3 contains 20 residues. Trimming cost V 1 base and J 0 bases, with 27 bases left between them. Germline-derived CDR1 and CDR2 are DFQATT and SNEGSKA (reference sequence). The CDR3 sequence is CSARASPGLTPRVNQETQYF. CDR3 nucleotides: TGCAGTGCTAGAGCATCCCCGGGACTCACACCCCGGGTTAACCAAGAGACCCAGTACTTC.

The table lists this clonotype with many counts. The chain recombines TRBV2 with TRBJ1-3; no clear D. This CDR3 has 14 amino acids. Germline-derived CDR1 and CDR2 are SNHLY and FYNNEI. With 4 bases removed from V and 8 bases from J, the gap between germline ends came to 15 bases. The CDR3 region has the DNA TGTGCCAGCAGTGCGTGGCTCCGGTCTGACACCATATATTTT. Translation gives CASSAWLRSDTIYF.

This clonotype has ten or more counts. V and J are TRBV10-2 and TRBJ1-1; D may be TRBD1 (5 bases). V lost 6 bases to trimming and J lost 5 bases, with 16 bases between them. The CDR3 is made up of 14 amino acids. CDR1 is WSHSY and CDR2 is SAAADI in the germline V gene. The CDR3 DNA reads as TGCGCCAGCAGGCCTTCGGGGGGTTCGACTGAAGCTTTCTTT. Its translation is CASRPSGGSTEAFF.

This clonotype occurred many times. This chain connects TRBV7-2 to TRBJ2-3; D call uncertain. The CDR3 has 16 amino acids. The germline CDR1 and CDR2 sequences are SGHTA and FQGNSA. The ends were cut back, 0 bases at V and 1 base at J, with 11 bases in the middle. The CDR3 region has the DNA TGTGCCAGCAGCTTAGCGGGTTACAGCCGCACAGATACGCAGTATTTT. Translating gives CASSLAGYSRTDTQYF.

This clonotype has at least ten counts. This chain connects TRBV5-1 to TRBJ2-3; D call uncertain. Per the germline V gene, CDR1 is SGHRS and CDR2 is YFSETQ. This CDR3 contains 14 residues. Trimming shortened V by 0 bases and J by 2 bases, and 7 bases separated the two germline ends. CDR3 bases: TGCGCCAGCAGCTTGGGAGAGGTCACAGATACGCAGTATTTT. Amino acid sequence: CASSLGEVTDTQYF. Variable domain in full (rest from reference TRBV5-1 and TRBJ2-3): KAGVTQTPRYLIKTRGQQVTLSCSPISGHRSVSWYQQTPGQGLQFLFEYFSETQRNKGNFPGRFSGRQFSNSRSEMNVSTLELGDSALYLCASSLGEVTDTQYFGPGTRLTVL.

At least ten counts were recorded for this clonotype. The chain uses TRBV27 and TRBJ1-2; no clear D gene. The germline CDR1 and CDR2 sequences are MNHEY and SMNVEV (reference sequence). The germline V and J ends were trimmed by 8 bases and 8 bases, with 12 bases remaining between them. The CDR3 sequence is 11 residues long. The CDR3 region is CASPVRVGYTF. The CDR3 nucleotides read TGTGCCAGCCCTGTAAGGGTAGGCTACACCTTC.

This clonotype was recorded many times. This chain links TRBV7-8 with TRBJ1-1, with unresolved D. This CDR3 is 13 amino acids long. Deletions cut 2 bases from V and 4 bases from J, with 8 bases between. Germline V CDR1 and CDR2: SGHVS, FQNEAQ. CDR3 amino acids: CASSLSAGTEAFF. The CDR3 region has the DNA TGTGCCAGCAGCTTAAGCGCGGGCACTGAAGCTTTCTTT. The variable domain in full, with the rest retrieved from reference TRBV7-8 and TRBJ1-1, is GAGVSQSPRYKVAKRGQDVALRCDPISGHVSLFWYQQALGQGPEFLTYFQNEAQLDKSGLPSDRFFAERPEGSVSTLKIQRTQQEDSAVYLCASSLSAGTEAFFGQGTRLTVV.

This clonotype appeared many times. The rearrangement uses TRBV7-9 and TRBJ2-5, with a weak D call TRBD1 (5 bases). With 3 bases removed from V and 2 bases from J, the gap between germline ends came to 10 bases. The CDR3 has 14 amino acids. Germline V gene lookup returns CDR1 SEHNR and CDR2 FQNEAQ (reference sequence). The CDR3 here is CASSLTRQQETQYF. CDR3 DNA: TGTGCCAGCAGCTTGACCAGACAGCAAGAGACCCAGTACTTC.

This clonotype was seen repeatedly, ten times or more. This sequence joins TRBV20-1 and TRBJ2-7; TRBD1 is a possible D gene (6 bases). The CDR3 has 15 amino acids. Trimming removed 4 bases at V and 4 bases at J, with 20 bases between. CDR1 and CDR2 from the germline V gene are DFQATT and SNEGSKA (reference sequence). The CDR3 region is CSATAGTSNHYEQYV. CDR3 bases: TGCAGTGCTACCGCCGGGACATCGAACCATTACGAGCAGTACGTC.

This clonotype was recorded at least ten times. The rearrangement uses TRBV6-6 and TRBJ1-2, with D tentatively TRBD1 (5 bases). The V gene lost 6 bases and the J gene lost 6 bases, with 14 bases spanning the gap. The CDR3 totals 13 residues. The germline CDR1 and CDR2 sequences are MNHNY and SVGAGI (reference sequence). The chain's CDR3 is CASSRRQGDGYTF. The CDR3 bases are TGTGCCAGCAGCCGGCGGCAGGGCGATGGCTACACCTTC.

This clonotype showed up many times. The chain carries TRBV18 and TRBJ2-5, with 7 positions matching TRBD1. The CDR3 is 15 amino acids. Germline CDR1 is KGHSH and CDR2 is LQKENI. J gave up 1 base and V 1 base, and 3 bases lay outside the gene matches. For the CDR3, the DNA is TGTGCCAGCTCACCACGGACAGGAGCCCAAGAGACCCAGTACTTC. Translated, it gives CASSPRTGAQETQYF.

Ten or more counts support this clonotype. The chain combines TRBV4-3 with TRBJ1-5; D is unclear. Trimming removed 4 bases from V and 0 bases from J, with 10 bases in between. The germline gives CDR1 LGHNA, CDR2 YSLEER. This CDR3 is 15 amino acids long. CDR3 region: CASSPRWDSNQPQHF. The CDR3 DNA sequence: TGCGCCAGCAGCCCGAGATGGGATAGCAATCAGCCCCAGCATTTT.

This clonotype was counted ten times or more. V usage is TRBV20-1 and J usage is TRBJ2-2; 7 bases match TRBD1. Germline V lookup: CDR1 DFQATT, CDR2 SNEGSKA (reference sequence). V lost 7 bases and J lost 7; bases outside the gene matches: 12. CDR3 length equals 14 residues. DNA of the CDR3: TGCAGTGGCCAGATCACAGGGGTGGGCGGGGAGCTGTTTTTT. Protein product: CSGQITGVGGELFF.

This clonotype was detected ten times or more. The V gene is TRBV6-5, the J gene TRBJ1-4; D is unclear. This CDR3 is 15 amino acids long. Germline CDR1 reads MNHEY; CDR2 reads SVGAGI. The V end was cut by 8 bases, the J end by 0 bases, with 13 bases between. The CDR3 loop is CASQPLGATNEKLFF. In nucleotides, the CDR3 is TGTGCCAGCCAGCCCCTAGGAGCAACTAATGAAAAACTGTTTTTT.

Ten or more counts support this clonotype. The gene calls are TRBV5-1 and TRBJ2-5; D is possibly TRBD1 (6 bases). Trimming left V 2 bases short and J 5 bases short, with 13 bases between. The germline gives CDR1 SGHRS, CDR2 YFSETQ. The CDR3 covers 14 residues. The chain's CDR3 is CASSFLAQGETQYF. The CDR3 region has the DNA TGCGCCAGCAGCTTCCTAGCCCAGGGGGAGACCCAGTACTTC.